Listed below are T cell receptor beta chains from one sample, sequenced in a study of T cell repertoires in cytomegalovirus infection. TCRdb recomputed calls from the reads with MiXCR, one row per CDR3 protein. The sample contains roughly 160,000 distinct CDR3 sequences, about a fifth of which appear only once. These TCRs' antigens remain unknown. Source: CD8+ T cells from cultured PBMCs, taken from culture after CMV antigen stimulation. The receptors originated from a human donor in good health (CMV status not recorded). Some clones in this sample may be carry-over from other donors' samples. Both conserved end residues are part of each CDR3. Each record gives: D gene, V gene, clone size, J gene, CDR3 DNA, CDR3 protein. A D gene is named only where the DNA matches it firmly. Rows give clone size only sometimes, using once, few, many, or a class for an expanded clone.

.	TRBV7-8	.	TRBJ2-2	TGTGCCAGCAGCTTAGGTACGAGAACGAACACCGGGGAGCTGTTTTTT	CASSLGTRTNTGELFF
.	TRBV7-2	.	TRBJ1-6	TGTGCCAGCAGCTTGAATCCACCTGGGGCAATAGTCCTAAGTTCACCCCTCCACTTT	CASSLNPPGAIVLSSPLHF
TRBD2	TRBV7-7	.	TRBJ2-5	TGTGCTAGCAGCTCGATCGCGGGGGGGTACCAAGAGACCCAGTACTTC	CASSSIAGGYQETQYF
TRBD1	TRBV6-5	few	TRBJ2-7	TGTGCCAGCAGGATCCGGGACAGGGTAAACGAGCAGTACTTC	CASRIRDRVNEQYF
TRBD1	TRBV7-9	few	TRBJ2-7	TGTGCCAGCAGCTTAAGCACAGGGGGAACCTACGAGCAGTACTTC	CASSLSTGGTYEQYF
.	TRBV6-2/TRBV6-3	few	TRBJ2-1	TGTGCCAGCCTCGGTCCCGGCGATGAGCAGTTCTTC	CASLGPGDEQFF
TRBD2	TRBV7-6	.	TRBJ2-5	TGTGCCAGCAGCTCCGGGACTAGCTGGGAGACCCAGTACTTC	CASSSGTSWETQYF
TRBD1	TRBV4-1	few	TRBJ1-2	TGCGCCAGCAGCCAAGTGAGAGGGGGCGCGCGGGGCTACACCTTC	CASSQVRGGARGYTF
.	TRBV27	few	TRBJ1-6	TGTGCCAGCAGTCAACCTCCGGTGAGCTCCTATAATTCACCCCTCCACTTT	CASSQPPVSSYNSPLHF
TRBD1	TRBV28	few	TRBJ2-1	TGTGCCAGCAGTGCCGGGACAGGGGGGAGGGAGCAGTTCTTC	CASSAGTGGREQFF
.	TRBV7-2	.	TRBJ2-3	TGTGCCAGCAGCTTAGCGGCGAGCCTTAGTACAGATACGCAGTATTTT	CASSLAASLSTDTQYF
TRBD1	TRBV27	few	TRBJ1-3	TGTGCCAGCAGTTTATCGTGGGACAGGGTGGCGGACACCATATATTTT	CASSLSWDRVADTIYF
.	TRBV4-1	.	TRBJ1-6	TGCGCCAGCAGCCTAAAAGGCTCTCTCGAATATAATTCACCCCTCCACTTT	CASSLKGSLEYNSPLHF
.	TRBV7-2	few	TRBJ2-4	TGTGCCAGCAGCTTAGATGGAGCCTTAGCCAAAAACATTCAGTACTTC	CASSLDGALAKNIQYF
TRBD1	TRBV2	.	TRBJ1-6	TGTGCCAGCATTGGCGTTCCGGGACAGACAAAAAAGGGCAATTCACCCCTCCACTTT	CASIGVPGQTKKGNSPLHF
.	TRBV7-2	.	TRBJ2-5	TGTGCCAGCAGCCTCCCCGTCGGGGCGCAGGTAGAGACCCAGTACTTC	CASSLPVGAQVETQYF
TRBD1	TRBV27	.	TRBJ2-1	TGTGCCAGCAGTTTAGACAGGGCTTACAATGAGCAGTTCTTC	CASSLDRAYNEQFF
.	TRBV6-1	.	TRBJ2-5	TGTGCCAGCAGTGAAGGAGTCCCTCATTCCCAAGAGACCCAGTACTTC	CASSEGVPHSQETQYF
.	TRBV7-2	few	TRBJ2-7	TGTGCCAGCAGCTTAACTGGGCTCCTCGAGAACGAGCAGTACTTC	CASSLTGLLENEQYF
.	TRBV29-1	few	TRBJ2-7	TGCAGCGTTTCAGAGAGCTCCTACGAGCAGTACTTC	CSVSESSYEQYF
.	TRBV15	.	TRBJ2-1	TGTGCCACCAGCAACCACTCTACCTACAATGAGCAGTTCTTC	CATSNHSTYNEQFF
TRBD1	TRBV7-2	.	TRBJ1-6	TGTGCCAGCAGCGGAAACTTGGACAGGAGAAATTCACCCCTCCACTTT	CASSGNLDRRNSPLHF
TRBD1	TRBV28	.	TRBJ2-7	TGTGCCAGCAGTTTGACAGGGGTTAGGGACGAGCAGTACTTC	CASSLTGVRDEQYF
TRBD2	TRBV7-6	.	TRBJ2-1	TGTGCCAGCAGCGGGTTAAGCGGGGGGTCCTACAATGAGCAGTTCTTC	CASSGLSGGSYNEQFF
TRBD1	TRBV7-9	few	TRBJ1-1	TGTGCCAGCAGACCAGGGGGCGCGAACACTGAAGCTTTCTTT	CASRPGGANTEAFF
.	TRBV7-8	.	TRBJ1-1	TGTGCCAGCAGCTTAGGGCAGGGAGACGCTGAAGCTTTCTTT	CASSLGQGDAEAFF
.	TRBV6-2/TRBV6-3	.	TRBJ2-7	TGTGCCAGCACTCTTCGGGGGAACTACGAGCAGTACTTC	CASTLRGNYEQYF
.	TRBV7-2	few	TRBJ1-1	TGTGCCATTTTTTGGAACACTGAAGCTTTCTTT	CAIFWNTEAFF
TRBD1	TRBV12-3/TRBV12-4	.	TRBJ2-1	TGTGCCAGCAGTAGTCCGGACAGGGGGTCCTACAATGAGCAGTTCTTC	CASSSPDRGSYNEQFF
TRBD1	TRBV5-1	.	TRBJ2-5	TGCGCCACCAGCTTGGACCGGGACAGGCAAAACGAAGAGACCCAGTACTTC	CATSLDRDRQNEETQYF
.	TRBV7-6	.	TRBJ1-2	TGTGCCAGCAGCCCTAACACAGGGTTTGCCTATGGCTACACCTTC	CASSPNTGFAYGYTF
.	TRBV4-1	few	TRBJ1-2	TGCGCCAGCAGCCAACCGAGGATACAATTGCTTAACTATGGCTACACCTTC	CASSQPRIQLLNYGYTF
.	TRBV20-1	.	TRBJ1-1	TGCAGTGCTAGCGGTCCCAAAGAGGGGTCGGCTGAAGCTTTCTTT	CSASGPKEGSAEAFF
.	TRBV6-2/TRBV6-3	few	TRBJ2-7	TGTGCCAGCAGTTCATACCGGCAACCATATGTAGACGAGCAGTACTTC	CASSSYRQPYVDEQYF
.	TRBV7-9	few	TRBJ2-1	TGTGCCAGCAGCCTCAGTGAACATGAGCAGTTCTTC	CASSLSEHEQFF
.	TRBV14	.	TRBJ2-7	TGTGCCAGCCAATATCCGAATCGAAGCTCCTACGAGCAGTACTTC	CASQYPNRSSYEQYF
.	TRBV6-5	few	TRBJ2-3	TGTGCCAGCAGTTACGGGCAGGGCGGCACAGATACGCAGTATTTT	CASSYGQGGTDTQYF
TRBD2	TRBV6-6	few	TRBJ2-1	TGTGCCAGCAGTTACTCGGTGGTAGCGGGGGGGTTAACCTCCTACAATGAGCAGTTCTTC	CASSYSVVAGGLTSYNEQFF
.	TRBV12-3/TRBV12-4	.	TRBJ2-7	TGTGCCAGCAGACCCGGGGGTGTCCGGACAGGTTCCTACGAGCAGTACTTC	CASRPGGVRTGSYEQYF
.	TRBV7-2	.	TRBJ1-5	TGTGCCAGCAGCTTAGTGGGTCTTGGGTTCAATCAGCCCCAGCATTTT	CASSLVGLGFNQPQHF
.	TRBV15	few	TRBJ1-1	TGTGCCACCAGCAGACGACAGGACACTGAAGCTTTCTTT	CATSRRQDTEAFF
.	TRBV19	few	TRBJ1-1	TGTGCCAGTAGTATCTCGCTGAACCCCAACACTGAAGCTTTCTTT	CASSISLNPNTEAFF
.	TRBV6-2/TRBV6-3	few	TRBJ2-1	TGTGCCAGCAGTTACAATGAGCAGTTCTTC	CASSYNEQFF
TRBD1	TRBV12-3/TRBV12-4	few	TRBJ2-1	TGTGCCAGCAGTCTCGGGACAGCCAATGAGCAGTTCTTC	CASSLGTANEQFF
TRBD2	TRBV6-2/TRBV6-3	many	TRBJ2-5	TGTGCCATCGGGGGGGTCCGCCAAGAGACCCAGTACTTC	CAIGGVRQETQYF
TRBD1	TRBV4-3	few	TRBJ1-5	TGCGCCAGCAGCCAGATCCGGGACAGCAACAATCAGCCCCAGCATTTT	CASSQIRDSNNQPQHF
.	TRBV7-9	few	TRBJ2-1	TGTGCCAGCAGCCCCGTGCTCTACAATGAGCAGTTCTTC	CASSPVLYNEQFF
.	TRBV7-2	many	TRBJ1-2	TGTGCCAGCAGCTTAGGGAGGGCGGGAACTGGTGGCTACACCTTC	CASSLGRAGTGGYTF
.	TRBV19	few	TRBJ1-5	TGTGCCAGTAGTGAAAAGCCGTATAGCAATCAGCCCCAGCATTTT	CASSEKPYSNQPQHF
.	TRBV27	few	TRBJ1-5	TGTGCCAGCTCTATAAGCCGGGACACGGGGAGACAGCCCCAGCATTTT	CASSISRDTGRQPQHF
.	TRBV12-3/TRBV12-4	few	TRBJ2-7	TGTGCCAGCAGCCCCAGGGAGAGCTACGAGCAGTACTTC	CASSPRESYEQYF
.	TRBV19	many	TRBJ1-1	TGTGCCAGTAGCATATATGAGGGCACTGAAGCTTTCTTT	CASSIYEGTEAFF
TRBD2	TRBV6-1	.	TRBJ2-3	TGTGCCAGCAGTGTTGAGCGGGGGGGCCTAGGTGATACGCAGTATTTT	CASSVERGGLGDTQYF
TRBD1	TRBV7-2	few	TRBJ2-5	TGTGCCAGCAGCCAACAAGACAGGGTCGAGGAGACCCAGTACTTC	CASSQQDRVEETQYF
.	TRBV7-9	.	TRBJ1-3	TGTGCCAGCAGCCAGGAGATCTCTGGAAACACCATATATTTT	CASSQEISGNTIYF